The present T cell receptor (beta chain) was sequenced within a study of control samples from healthy donors and cancer patients. Sequencing was performed with immunoSEQ multiplex PCR; in TCRdb, only in-frame clones are kept and a portion is missing. The data show approximately 140,000 clones, roughly 89% seen once. CDR1 is SGHNT and CDR2 is YENEEA in the germline V gene. Unmatched junction bases numbered 2, after V lost 1 base and J lost 2 bases. This CDR3 spans 16 amino acids. The sample comprised blood. V and J are TRBV11-3 and TRBJ2-3; 11 positions agree with TRBD2. The clonotype was recovered from a man aged 25 to 40 in good health. Written as DNA, the CDR3 is TGTGCCAGCAGCTTAGTAGCGGGAGGGCTCACAGATACGCAGTATTTT. Its protein is CASSLVAGGLTDTQYF.